This T cell receptor (beta chain) was sequenced in a study of T cell responses to AZD1222 COVID-19 vaccine. TCRdb's table, derived via immunoSEQ multiplex PCR, lists solely in-frame clones and lacks some. The sample lists about 100,000 clones; 85% to 90% were seen once. V gave up 0 bases and J gave up 8 bases; unmatched junction bases: 17. The germline gives CDR1 LGHNA, CDR2 YSLEER. The CDR3 has 19 amino acids. The source was peripheral blood, collected on day 0 of AZD1222 vaccination. The chain employs TRBV4-3 and TRBJ2-1; TRBD2 agrees at 9 bases. This clonotype was obtained from an adult in good health. The CDR3 region is CASSQDIIAGGTVLYEQFF. DNA for the CDR3: TGCGCCAGCAGCCAAGATATAATCGCGGGAGGGACGGTGCTCTATGAGCAGTTCTTC.